The clone carrying this T cell receptor (beta chain) was seen repeatedly, ten times or more. Germline V gives CDR1 PRHDT, CDR2 FYEKMQ (reference sequence). V was clipped by 0 bases and J by 9 bases; unmatched bases: 6. CDR3 length equals 14 residues. TCRdb re-called the RACE reads through MiXCR, storing one row per CDR3 protein. The sample has about 82,000 distinct CDR3 sequences; 10% to 15% are singletons. Time point defined: patch test 3, about 24 weeks after DPC sensitization. Treatment given: therapeutic diphenylcyclopropenone sensitization with weekly scalp DPC. The sample is drawn from a study of human T cells and chemical hapten exposure.

The rearrangement joins TRBV13 to TRBJ1-1; TRBD1 aligns across 8 bases. Sample: whole blood, taken in connection with sensitization to the hapten diphenylcyclopropenone (DPC). This sequence originates from a woman aged 45-65 years with alopecia areata. Some clones in this sample may be carry-over from other donors' samples. The CDR3 nucleotides are TGTGCCAGCAGCTTAGGGACAGGGGCTGGGAAAGCTTTCTTT. The encoded protein is CASSLGTGAGKAFF.